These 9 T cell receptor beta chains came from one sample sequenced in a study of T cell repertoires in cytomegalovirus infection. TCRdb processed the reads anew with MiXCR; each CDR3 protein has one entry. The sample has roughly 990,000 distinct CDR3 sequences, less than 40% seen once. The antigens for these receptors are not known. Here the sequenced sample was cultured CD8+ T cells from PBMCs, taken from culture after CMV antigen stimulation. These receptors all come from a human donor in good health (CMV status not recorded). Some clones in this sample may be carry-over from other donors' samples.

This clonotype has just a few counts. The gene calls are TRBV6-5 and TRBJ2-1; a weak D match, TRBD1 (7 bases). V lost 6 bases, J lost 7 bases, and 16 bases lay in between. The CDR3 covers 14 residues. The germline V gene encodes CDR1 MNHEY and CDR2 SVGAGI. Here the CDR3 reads CASRPRGAGNEQFF. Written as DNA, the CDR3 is TGTGCCAGCAGACCCAGGGGGGCCGGGAATGAGCAGTTCTTC.

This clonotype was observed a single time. The CDR3 region has the DNA TGTGCCACACACGGGGTTAGCTCCTACAATGAGCAGTTCTTC. Translation gives CATHGVSSYNEQFF. This sequence joins TRBV2 and TRBJ2-1, with D perhaps matching TRBD2 (5 bases). This CDR3 region has 14 residues. From germline, CDR1 is SNHLY and CDR2 FYNNEI. Trimming stripped 10 bases from V and 0 bases from J, with 13 bases between.

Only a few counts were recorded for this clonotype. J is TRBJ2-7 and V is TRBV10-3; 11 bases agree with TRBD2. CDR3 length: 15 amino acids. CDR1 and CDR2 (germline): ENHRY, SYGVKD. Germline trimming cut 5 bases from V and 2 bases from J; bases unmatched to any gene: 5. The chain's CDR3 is CAISKLAGETYEQYV. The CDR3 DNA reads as TGTGCCATCAGTAAACTAGCGGGGGAGACCTACGAGCAGTACGTC.

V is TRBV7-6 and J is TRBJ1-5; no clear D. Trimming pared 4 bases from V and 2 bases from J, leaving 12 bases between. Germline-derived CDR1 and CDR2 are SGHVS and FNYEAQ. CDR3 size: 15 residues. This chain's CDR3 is CASSSSNTGNQPQHF. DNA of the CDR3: TGTGCCAGCAGCTCTTCAAATACGGGCAATCAGCCCCAGCATTTT.

The CDR3 DNA reads TGTGCCAGCAGCCTTACCCCAGGGGATTCGGATCAGCCCCAGCATTTT. This codes for CASSLTPGDSDQPQHF. The V call is TRBV4-2, the J call TRBJ1-5, with a tentative D call TRBD1 (6 bases). CDR1 is LGHNA and CDR2 is YNFKEQ in the germline V gene. CDR3 length: 16 residues. Trimming took off 4 bases at V and 5 bases at J, with 18 bases between the two ends.

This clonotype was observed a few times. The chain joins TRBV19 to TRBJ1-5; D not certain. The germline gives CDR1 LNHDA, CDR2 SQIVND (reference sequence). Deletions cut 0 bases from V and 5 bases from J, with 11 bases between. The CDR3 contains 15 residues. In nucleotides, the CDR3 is TGTGCCAGTAGTATAGATTCCGCGAATTATCAGCCCCAGCATTTT. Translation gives CASSIDSANYQPQHF.

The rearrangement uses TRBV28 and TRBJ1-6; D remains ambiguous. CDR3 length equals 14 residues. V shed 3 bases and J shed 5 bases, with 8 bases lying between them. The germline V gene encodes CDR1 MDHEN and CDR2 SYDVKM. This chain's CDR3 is CASSFGIHNSPLHF. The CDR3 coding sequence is TGTGCCAGCAGTTTCGGGATACATAATTCACCCCTCCACTTT.

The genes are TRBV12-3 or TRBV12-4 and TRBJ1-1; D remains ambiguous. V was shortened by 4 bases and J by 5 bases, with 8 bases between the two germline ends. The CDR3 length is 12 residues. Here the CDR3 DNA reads TGTGCCAGCAGTTACCTATGGACTGAAGCTTTCTTT. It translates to CASSYLWTEAFF.

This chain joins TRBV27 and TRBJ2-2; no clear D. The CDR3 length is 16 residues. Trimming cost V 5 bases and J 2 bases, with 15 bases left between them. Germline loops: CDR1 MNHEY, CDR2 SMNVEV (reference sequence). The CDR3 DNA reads TGTGCCAGCAGTGGTCTGACGGCAGATAACACCGGGGAGCTGTTTTTT. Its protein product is CASSGLTADNTGELFF.